The 24 T cell receptor beta chains below were found in one sample sequenced in a study of beta chain features in type 1 diabetes. Antigen specificity for these receptors is unknown. Study-level findings and limits: Type 1 diabetes patients had TCRB CDR3s that were shorter (moderately but significantly so) in all four CD4+ subsets.

Isolated RNA was reverse transcribed in full, so expressed TCRB transcripts were sequenced. Measured with immunoSEQ multiplex PCR; TCRdb has only the in-frame clones, and not every one. The sample contains some 160,000 clones, approximately 10% of which appear only once. What was sequenced was central memory CD4+ T cells from blood. The receptors stem from a woman in her twenties or thirties with type 1 diabetes.

J is TRBJ1-1 and V is TRBV14; D is undetermined. Germline loops: CDR1 SGHDN, CDR2 FVKESK. The CDR3 is made up of 13 amino acids. With 3 bases removed from V and 2 bases from J, the gap between germline ends came to 7 bases. CDR3 nucleotides: TGTGCCAGCAGCCACGGACTAAACACTGAAGCTTTCTTT. Encoded protein: CASSHGLNTEAFF.

This clone appeared a few times. The chain employs TRBV29-1 and TRBJ1-1; 8 bases map to TRBD1. With V trimmed by 7 bases and J by 0 bases, 7 bases remained unmatched. Germline CDR1 reads SQVTM; CDR2 reads ANQGSEA. This CDR3 is built from 14 residues. DNA of the CDR3: TGCAGCGCAGCGACAGGGGTCATGAACACTGAAGCTTTCTTT. This encodes CSAATGVMNTEAFF.

This sequence joins TRBV29-1 and TRBJ2-7; the match to TRBD1 covers 7 bases. CDR1 is SQVTM and CDR2 is ANQGSEA in the germline V gene. Germline trimming cut 7 bases from V and 3 bases from J; bases unmatched to any gene: 9. This CDR3 comprises 13 residues. DNA for the CDR3: TGCAGCGGAAAACAGGGGAGCGGCTACGAGCAGTACTTC. It encodes CSGKQGSGYEQYF.

This clone turned up a few times. V is TRBV29-1 and J is TRBJ2-7; TRBD1 matches at 10 bases. This CDR3 is 14 amino acids long. CDR1 SQVTM and CDR2 ANQGSEA come from the germline V gene. With 4 bases clipped from V and 5 bases from J, the junction kept 8 bases outside the gene matches. CDR3 sequence (DNA): TGCAGCGTTGTGGCTGGGACAGGGGATCACGAGCAGTACTTC. This sequence encodes CSVVAGTGDHEQYF.

This clone was observed a few times. V is TRBV28 and J is TRBJ2-5; no clear D. Germline V lookup: CDR1 MDHEN, CDR2 SYDVKM. The CDR3 sequence is 14 residues long. V was shortened by 2 bases and J by 4 bases, with 11 bases between the two germline ends. CDR3 nucleotides: TGTGCCAGCAGTTTACAGTCCTCTGGAGAGACCCAGTACTTC. Translated, it gives CASSLQSSGETQYF.

This clone was detected only a few times. Mismatch with germline at one junction end may stem from a read error. The chain recombines TRBV2 with TRBJ1-3; no firm D call. This CDR3 comprises 11 residues. Germline loops: CDR1 SNHLY, CDR2 FYNNEI. The CDR3 region is CASSERGQPSF. In nucleotides, the CDR3 is TGTGCCAGCAGTGAACGCGGGCAGCCTAGTTTT.

Only a few counts were recorded for this clone. The genes are TRBV9 and TRBJ2-1, with 8 bases aligning to TRBD2. This CDR3 contains 15 residues. J gave up 8 bases and V 0 bases, and 7 bases lay outside the gene matches. Per germline, CDR1 SGDLS and CDR2 YYNGEE. DNA of the CDR3: TGTGCCAGCAGCGTAGGAGGGCTCGGGGGGGATGAGCAGTTCTTC. This translates into CASSVGGLGGDEQFF.

This clone has more than one count but fewer than ten. The chain carries TRBV6-6 and TRBJ1-5; weak D call: TRBD1 (5 bases). CDR3 length: 14 amino acids. Germline CDR1 MNHNY, CDR2 SVGAGI (reference sequence). Trimming took 7 bases from V and 6 from J, leaving 16 bases between them. The CDR3 here is CASMAGGKGQPQHF. The DNA for the CDR3 is TGTGCCAGCATGGCGGGGGGAAAGGGTCAGCCCCAGCATTTT.

This clone was observed a few times. V gene TRBV6-5 combines with J gene TRBJ1-2; D is undetermined. V was shortened by 6 bases and J by 1 base, with 12 bases between the two germline ends. The CDR3 runs 14 residues. Looked up from germline, CDR1 is MNHEY and CDR2 is SVGAGI. Here the CDR3 DNA reads TGTGCCAGCAGCAACCCCGGGGTTAACTATGGCTACACCTTC. Its translation is CASSNPGVNYGYTF.

V is TRBV29-1 and J is TRBJ2-3; 9 bases match TRBD1. Trimming took 4 bases from V and 6 from J; bases not matched to a gene: 5. The CDR3 totals 13 residues. Germline CDR1 reads SQVTM; CDR2 reads ANQGSEA. CDR3 loop: CSVGTGASDTQYF. The DNA for the CDR3 is TGCAGCGTTGGGACAGGGGCATCGGATACGCAGTATTTT.

V is TRBV9 and J is TRBJ1-3, with TRBD1 matching over 7 bases. Germline loops: CDR1 SGDLS, CDR2 YYNGEE. The CDR3 spans 19 residues. Trimming cost V 0 bases and J 0 bases; bases outside gene matches: 12. CDR3 sequence reads: CASSVEGGDRINSGNTIYF. The CDR3 coding sequence is TGTGCCAGCAGCGTAGAGGGTGGGGACAGAATAAACTCTGGAAACACCATATATTTT.

The chain links TRBV5-8 to TRBJ1-2; possibly TRBD1 for D (5 bases). CDR1 and CDR2 from the germline V gene are SGHTS and YDEGEE. This CDR3 is built from 16 residues. Trimming shortened V by 4 bases and J by 0 bases, and 16 bases separated the two germline ends. CDR3 sequence: CASSKDGTRANYGYTF. In DNA form, the CDR3 reads TGTGCCAGCAGCAAGGACGGAACCAGGGCTAACTATGGCTACACCTTC.

The rearrangement joins TRBV11-3 to TRBJ2-3; D not certain. Per germline, CDR1 SGHNT and CDR2 YENEEA. Trimming took off 5 bases at V and 2 bases at J, with 8 bases between the two ends. This CDR3 region has 13 residues. The CDR3 nucleotides are TGTGCCAGCAGCCCCCGTCTCACAGATACGCAGTATTTT. This encodes CASSPRLTDTQYF.

The genes are TRBV5-1 and TRBJ1-1, with 7 bases aligning to TRBD1. Per germline, CDR1 SGHRS and CDR2 YFSETQ. This CDR3 has 15 residues. The V and J ends lost 0 bases and 5 bases, in that order; junction bases with no gene match: 7. In nucleotides, the CDR3 is TGCGCCAGCAGCTTGGATTTGCAGGGGGTGACTGAAGCTTTCTTT. This encodes CASSLDLQGVTEAFF.

In this sample, this clone turned up a few times. The V gene is TRBV1, the J gene TRBJ2-1; the table assigns TRBD1, which was not confirmed against the DNA. TRBV1 is deemed a pseudogene. The CDR3 runs 14 residues. CDR3 coding DNA: TGCACCAGCAGATGGCTTTCTTCCTACAATGAGCAGTTCTTC. It specifies CTSRWLSSYNEQFF.

J is TRBJ2-1 and V is TRBV2, with 7 bases identical to TRBD2. After removal of 6 bases from V and 7 bases from J, the junction contained 9 bases not matched to a gene. From germline, CDR1 is SNHLY and CDR2 FYNNEI. The CDR3 length is 14 residues. CDR3 residues: CASRWGAGENEQFF. The DNA of the CDR3 is TGTGCCAGCAGATGGGGTGCGGGAGAAAATGAGCAGTTCTTC.

This clone was recorded a few times. This chain joins TRBV11-2 and TRBJ1-1, with a possible D match to TRBD1 (5 bases). Per germline, CDR1 SGHAT and CDR2 FQNNGV. The V and J ends lost 5 bases and 4 bases respectively, with 17 bases between them. This CDR3 spans 15 amino acids. The CDR3 region is CASSLTSRVVTEAFF. The DNA of the CDR3 is TGTGCCAGCAGCCTGACCTCCAGGGTGGTCACTGAAGCTTTCTTT.

This chain joins TRBV7-9 and TRBJ2-3, with a tentative D call TRBD1 (5 bases). Germline values: CDR1 SEHNR, CDR2 FQNEAQ (reference sequence). The CDR3 spans 14 residues. V lost 11 bases and J 2 bases, leaving 17 bases between the germline ends. CDR3 in amino acids: CAARARGTTDTQYF. The CDR3 bases are TGTGCCGCAAGAGCAAGGGGAACCACAGATACGCAGTATTTT.

The V gene is TRBV2, the J gene TRBJ1-1; 7 positions agree with TRBD1. The V segment lost 5 bases and the J segment 3 bases; nucleotides outside the gene matches: 3. CDR3 length equals 13 residues. Germline V gives CDR1 SNHLY, CDR2 FYNNEI. CDR3 nucleotide sequence: TGTGCCAGCAGTACAGGGGCGGACACTGAAGCTTTCTTT. Translating gives CASSTGADTEAFF.

The J gene is TRBJ1-4, the V gene TRBV2; unclear D gene. Germline assignment: CDR1 SNHLY and CDR2 FYNNEI. Trimming left V 4 bases short and J 8 bases short, with 11 bases between. This CDR3 contains 13 residues. The CDR3 spells CASSVHRTEKLFF. CDR3 in DNA: TGTGCCAGCAGTGTGCACAGAACCGAAAAACTGTTTTTT.

This clone was picked up a small number of times. This rearrangement joins TRBV11-2 to TRBJ2-1, with a weak D call TRBD2 (5 bases). With 0 bases removed from V and 4 bases from J, the gap between germline ends came to 10 bases. The CDR3 is 15 residues long. CDR1 SGHAT and CDR2 FQNNGV come from the germline V gene. The CDR3 DNA follows: TGTGCCAGCAGCTTAGATCGGGGAGCGTACAATGAGCAGTTCTTC. It is translated as CASSLDRGAYNEQFF.

The rearrangement uses TRBV30 and TRBJ2-1, with TRBD2 matching over 13 bases. The ends lost 2 bases at V and 9 bases at J; junction bases unmatched: 7. This CDR3 comprises 15 residues. CDR1 is GTSNPN, CDR2 SVGIG, per germline (reference sequence). The CDR3 DNA reads as TGTGCCTGGAGTATGACTAGCGGGAGGCTGAGTGAGCAGTTCTTC. Amino acid sequence: CAWSMTSGRLSEQFF.

This clone was seen a handful of times. The chain uses TRBV7-8 and TRBJ2-7; TRBD1 agrees at 10 bases. The CDR3 is 14 residues long. Trimming at V came to 2 bases and at J to 5 bases, leaving 3 bases not matched to a gene. Per the germline V gene, CDR1 is SGHVS and CDR2 is FQNEAQ. The CDR3 sequence is CASSLRTGGDEQYF. The CDR3, as DNA: TGTGCCAGCAGCTTAAGGACAGGGGGGGACGAGCAGTACTTC. Supplemented by reference TRBV7-8 and TRBJ2-7, the full variable domain reads GAGVSQSPRYKVAKRGQDVALRCDPISGHVSLFWYQQALGQGPEFLTYFQNEAQLDKSGLPSDRFFAERPEGSVSTLKIQRTQQEDSAVYLCASSLRTGGDEQYFGPGTRLTVT.

The chain uses TRBV27 and TRBJ1-1; 7 nucleotides agree with TRBD1. CDR1 MNHEY and CDR2 SMNVEV come from the germline V gene (reference sequence). Trimming took 5 bases from V and 4 from J; bases not matched to a gene: 13. This CDR3 comprises 16 residues. This chain's CDR3 is CASSAIQGMSSTEAFF. The CDR3 DNA reads TGTGCCAGCAGTGCGATACAGGGGATGTCGAGCACTGAAGCTTTCTTT.